This T cell receptor (beta chain) derives from a study of T-cell reconstitution after alpha-beta-depleted transplantation in children. Germline loops: CDR1 SEHNR, CDR2 FQNEAQ (reference sequence). The germline V and J ends were trimmed by 4 bases and 4 bases, with 17 bases remaining between them. The CDR3 is 16 amino acids. It was with unique molecular identifiers that the TCRbeta library was prepared. TCRdb independently ran MiXCR on the PCR reads; one entry per CDR3 protein. The repertoire consists of around 400,000 distinct CDR3 sequences, with 20% occurring once and the leading ten covering less than 4.5%.

The receptor comes from a human donor who donated a stem cell graft to a child with acute myeloid leukemia. The starting material was PBMCs from the stem cell graft donor, obtained from the stem cell graft. The chain recombines TRBV7-9 with TRBJ2-1, with D possibly being TRBD2 (6 bases). DNA of the CDR3: TGTGCCAGCAGCTCGCGACTAGACGGGGGTTACAATGAGCAGTTCTTC. This translates into CASSSRLDGGYNEQFF.